A single T cell receptor beta chain is shown here with its context. This entry belongs to a study of technical replicates of blood from a few donors. Produced via immunoSEQ multiplex PCR; TCRdb's table is partial and in-frame only. The profile shows tens of thousands of clones, 85% to 95% of them singletons. The receptor comes from a human donor in good health. Sequenced: T cells isolated from PBMCs.

In DNA form, the CDR3 reads TGTGCCAGCAGCCCAGGTTCGCTGGATCTAGCGCCCAGCTCCTACAATGAGCAGTTCTTC. Its translation is CASSPGSLDLAPSSYNEQFF. This chain uses TRBV7-6 with TRBJ2-1; D is perhaps TRBD2 (6 bases). Germline V gene data show CDR1 as SGHVS and CDR2 as FNYEAQ. Trimming shortened V by 5 bases and J by 0 bases, and 26 bases separated the two germline ends. This CDR3 region has 20 residues.